This is a list of T cell receptor beta chains from one sample in a study of response to subunit inactivated influenza vaccine. TCRdb ran MiXCR on the RT-PCR reads and lists one entry per CDR3 protein. The sample lists about 500,000 distinct CDR3 sequences, more than 15% seen once, with 2.5% to 3.5% in the top ten. The sequenced sample was CD4+ T cells sorted from PBMCs, obtained less than 30 months after vaccination. All receptors come from a man in his fifties or sixties who received an inactivated influenza vaccine. Each CDR3 is given with its conserved first and last residue. A D gene is named only where the DNA matches it firmly. Clone size appears in some rows only: once, few, many, or a class for an expanded clone.

. | . | TRBJ1-1 | TRBV4-1 | TGCGCCAGCAGCCAAGAGGGAGGCGGGGGTTCCGCTGAAGCTTTCTTT | CASSQEGGGGSAEAFF
TRBD2 | few | TRBJ2-7 | TRBV3-1 | TGTGCCAGCAGCCAGGCTAGCGGGAGTTTATACGAGCAGTACTTC | CASSQASGSLYEQYF
. | . | TRBJ2-1 | TRBV5-1 | TGCGCCAGCAGCTTAAGGTCAGGCCATGAGCAGTTCTTC | CASSLRSGHEQFF
TRBD1 | few | TRBJ1-5 | TRBV10-3 | TGTGCCATCAGTGAACAGGGGGATTGGTATAGCAATCAGCCCCAGCATTTT | CAISEQGDWYSNQPQHF
. | many | TRBJ1-2 | TRBV29-1 | TGCAGCGTTCGAATCTCCTCTGGCTACACCTTC | CSVRISSGYTF
. | . | TRBJ2-1 | TRBV5-1 | TGCGCCAGCAGCTGGAGGAACAATGAGCAGTTCTTC | CASSWRNNEQFF
TRBD1 | . | TRBJ1-5 | TRBV28 | TGTGCCAGTGGAGGGGGCAACAATCAGCCCCAGCATTTT | CASGGGNNQPQHF
. | . | TRBJ1-5 | TRBV28 | TGTGCCAGCAGTTTAGGGGGGGCTCGACGTCAGCCCCAGCATTTT | CASSLGGARRQPQHF
. | few | TRBJ2-1 | TRBV3-1 | TGTGCCAGCAGCCTCTACCAGGGGTCCTACAATGAGCAGTTCTTC | CASSLYQGSYNEQFF
. | . | TRBJ2-7 | TRBV12-3/TRBV12-4 | TGTGCCAGCAGTTTTCGAGGGGTCGAGCAGTACTTC | CASSFRGVEQYF
TRBD2 | . | TRBJ2-1 | TRBV11-2 | TGTGCCAGCAGCTTAGGGGGGACTAGCGGCCCTGAGCAGTTCTTC | CASSLGGTSGPEQFF
TRBD2 | many | TRBJ2-5 | TRBV6-2/TRBV6-3 | TGTGCCAGCAGCGGACTAGCGGGGGTCATAGAAGAGACCCAGTACTTC | CASSGLAGVIEETQYF
. | . | TRBJ2-7 | TRBV18 | TGTGCCAGCTCACCCCCGACAGTACCCCCCTACGAGCAGTACTTC | CASSPPTVPPYEQYF
. | few | TRBJ1-5 | TRBV7-9 | TGTGCCAGCAAGGAAGGAGATCAGCCCCAGCATTTT | CASKEGDQPQHF
. | few | TRBJ2-7 | TRBV20-1 | TGCAGTGCTAGTTCTGGCCGCTCCTACGAGCAGTACTTC | CSASSGRSYEQYF
. | many | TRBJ2-6 | TRBV6-5 | TGTGCCAGCAGTTCCCAAACAGGGATCTCCGGGGCCAACGTCCTGACTTTC | CASSSQTGISGANVLTF
. | few | TRBJ2-7 | TRBV6-1 | TGTGCCAGCAGACGTACCCTCGGGGATGACTACGAGCAGTACTTC | CASRRTLGDDYEQYF
. | . | TRBJ2-2 | TRBV6-1 | TGTGCCAGCAGTCGAGAAGTGAACACCGGGGAGCTGTTTTTT | CASSREVNTGELFF
TRBD1 | many | TRBJ2-2 | TRBV2 | TGTGCCAGCAGTGACCAGGGGGCCGGGGAGCTGTTTTTT | CASSDQGAGELFF
. | . | TRBJ1-1 | TRBV2 | TGTGCCAGCAGTGAGGACTCCCTATCGGTGACTGAAGCTTTCTTT | CASSEDSLSVTEAFF
. | . | TRBJ2-2 | TRBV9 | TGTGCCAGCAGCTCCCCAGGGTGGGGGGAGCTGTTTTTT | CASSSPGWGELFF
. | . | TRBJ2-6 | TRBV6-1 | TGTGCCAGCACCCCCGTATTCCTCTCTGGGGCCAACGTCCTGACTTTC | CASTPVFLSGANVLTF
. | few | TRBJ1-1 | TRBV6-2/TRBV6-3 | TGTGCCAGCATCGAACTCGGTTCCGGGGCTTTCTTT | CASIELGSGAFF
. | few | TRBJ2-4 | TRBV5-1 | TGCGCCAGCAGCTTGGATCAAGGTGGCGCGGCCAAAAACATTCAGTACTTC | CASSLDQGGAAKNIQYF
. | few | TRBJ2-3 | TRBV10-3 | TGTGCCATCGGAACCCACGGGGGCCCGGGGGATACGCAGTATTTT | CAIGTHGGPGDTQYF
. | . | TRBJ1-6 | TRBV28 | TGTGCCAGCAGAGGCGGCTCCTATAATTCACCCCTCCACTTT | CASRGGSYNSPLHF
. | few | TRBJ1-1 | TRBV20-1 | TGCAGTGCCTATAAAGACGGGGGGACTGAAGCTTTCTTT | CSAYKDGGTEAFF
TRBD1 | . | TRBJ1-6 | TRBV28 | TGTGCCAGCAGCGGGGACAGTATCAATTCACCCCTCCACTTT | CASSGDSINSPLHF
. | . | TRBJ2-1 | TRBV15 | TGTGCCACCAGCAGTCGTAAGGGGTACAATGAGCAGTTCTTC | CATSSRKGYNEQFF
TRBD2 | few | TRBJ2-1 | TRBV20-1 | TGCAGTCCTTCCGGGCGGGAGGCCTACAATGAGCAGTTCTTC | CSPSGREAYNEQFF
. | many | TRBJ2-1 | TRBV4-2 | TGTGCCAGCAGCCTCAATAAGGGCAATGAGCAGTTCTTC | CASSLNKGNEQFF
. | . | TRBJ1-5 | TRBV6-6 | TGTGCCAGCAGCGGGGAGAGCAATCAGCCCCAGCATTTT | CASSGESNQPQHF
. | . | TRBJ2-1 | TRBV20-1 | TGCAGTGGATTGGGTGGTGGGAATGAGCAGTTCTTC | CSGLGGGNEQFF
. | few | TRBJ2-1 | TRBV20-1 | TGCAGTGCTTTAAGGCCGGGACTTTTCAACAATGAGCAGTTCTTC | CSALRPGLFNNEQFF
TRBD2 | . | TRBJ2-1 | TRBV28 | TGTGCCAGCAGTTTCCTCCTAGCGGGGAATAACAATGAGCAGTTCTTC | CASSFLLAGNNNEQFF
TRBD1 | few | TRBJ2-7 | TRBV25-1 | TGTGCCAGCAGTGACCACTCCGGGACAGACCTCTACGAGCAGTACTTC | CASSDHSGTDLYEQYF
. | few | TRBJ2-1 | TRBV6-2/TRBV6-3 | TGTGCCAGCAGTTACTCACCCCGCGACCAGTTACCGAACAATGAGCAGTTCTTC | CASSYSPRDQLPNNEQFF
. | . | TRBJ1-2 | TRBV6-2/TRBV6-3 | TGTGCCAGCAGTTACTCAGGGCCACCGGGACAACGCGCTCCTAACTATGGCTACACCTTC | CASSYSGPPGQRAPNYGYTF
. | . | TRBJ2-2 | TRBV12-3/TRBV12-4 | TGTGCCAGCAGTTTATCCAAAGGGGAGCTGTTTTTT | CASSLSKGELFF
TRBD1 | . | TRBJ2-7 | TRBV6-4 | TGTGCCGGAAACGTAGGGACAGGAGATACCTACGAGCAGTACTTC | CAGNVGTGDTYEQYF
. | few | TRBJ2-1 | TRBV13 | TGTGCCAGCAGCTACGTTAACAATGAGCAGTTCTTC | CASSYVNNEQFF
TRBD1 | . | TRBJ2-7 | TRBV15 | TGTGCCACCAGCTTAGGACAGGGCGGCGAGCAGTACTTC | CATSLGQGGEQYF
. | . | TRBJ1-2 | TRBV6-2/TRBV6-3 | TGTGCCAGCAGTTGGGCTAACTATGGCTACACCTTC | CASSWANYGYTF
TRBD1 | . | TRBJ1-4 | TRBV12-3/TRBV12-4 | TGTGCCAGCAGTTTGGGGGACAGGGGTGAAAAACTGTTTTTT | CASSLGDRGEKLFF
. | . | TRBJ1-5 | TRBV19 | TGTGCCAGTAGTACTGGCAGGTCTAGTAATCGCAATCAGCCCCAGCATTTT | CASSTGRSSNRNQPQHF
. | . | TRBJ2-7 | TRBV4-2 | TGTGCCAGCAGCCAAGATTTTTGGGGGAACGAGCAGTACTTC | CASSQDFWGNEQYF